This paragraph reports one T cell receptor beta chain. Its antigen is unknown. TCRdb independently ran MiXCR on the 5' RACE reads; one entry per CDR3 protein. The sample has 210,000 or so distinct CDR3 sequences, about 17% seen once. This sample is drawn from a study of T-cell memory formation after mild COVID-19. V was trimmed by 0 bases and J by 1 base, leaving 15 bases between them. CDR3 size: 17 residues. CDR1 MNHEY and CDR2 SVGAGI come from the germline V gene. Study-wide points: Several responding clones turned up in pre-infection memory, indicating that cross-reactive memory may have taken part. Second-wave clones reaching peak frequency on day 37 lacked confirmed SARS-CoV-2 specificity. Later expanders leaned CD4+, whereas day 15 to 85 contracting clones were balanced CD4/CD8. Mainly in CM and EM were contracting CD4+ clones; CD8+ were in EMRA.

V gene TRBV6-5 combines with J gene TRBJ1-1; D not certain. Sequences were obtained from PBMCs or a T cell subset sorted from them (not recorded which). This receptor was taken from an adult woman who had mild COVID-19 (a few samples of this study predate the infection). Cell type and time point are not known. CDR3 nucleotide sequence: TGTGCCAGCAGTTACTCGAGTTTGTGGCAAGCGAACACTGAAGCTTTCTTT. Encoded protein: CASSYSSLWQANTEAFF.